This record looks at one T cell receptor beta chain sequence and its context. The sample belongs to a study of blood T cell repertoires in COVID-19. V lost 4 bases and J lost 2; bases outside the gene matches: 4. CDR3 length equals 14 residues. Germline values: CDR1 LNHDA, CDR2 SQIVND (reference sequence). Assay used: immunoSEQ multiplex PCR; TCRdb lists only in-frame clones, some missing. The sample lists about 150,000 clones; more than 80% were seen once. Source material: peripheral blood. The source of this sequence is a man aged 18 to 29 with COVID-19, enrolled during active disease. The V call is TRBV19, the J call TRBJ2-5, with TRBD1 matching 7 bases. The CDR3 nucleotides read TGTGCCAGTAGTACGGGACAGCTACAAGAGACCCAGTACTTC. Translating it yields CASSTGQLQETQYF.